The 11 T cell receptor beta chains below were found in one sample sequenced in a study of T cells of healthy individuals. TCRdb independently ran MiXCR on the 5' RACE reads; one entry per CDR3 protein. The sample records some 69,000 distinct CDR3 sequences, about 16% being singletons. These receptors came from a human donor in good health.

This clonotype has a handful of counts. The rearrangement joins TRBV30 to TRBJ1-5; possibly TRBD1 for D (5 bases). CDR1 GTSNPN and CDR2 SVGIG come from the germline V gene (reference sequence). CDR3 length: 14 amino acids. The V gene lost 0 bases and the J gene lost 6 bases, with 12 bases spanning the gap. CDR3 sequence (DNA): TGTGCCTGGAGTGTAGAACCAAGGGGTCAGCCCCAGCATTTT. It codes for CAWSVEPRGQPQHF.

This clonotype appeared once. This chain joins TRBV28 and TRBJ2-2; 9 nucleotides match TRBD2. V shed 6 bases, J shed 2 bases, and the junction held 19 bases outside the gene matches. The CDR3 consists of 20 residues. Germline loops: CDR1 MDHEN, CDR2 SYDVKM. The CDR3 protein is CASSNYWGLSGGNNTGELFF. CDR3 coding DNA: TGTGCCAGCAGCAACTACTGGGGGTTGAGCGGGGGGAATAACACCGGGGAGCTGTTTTTT.

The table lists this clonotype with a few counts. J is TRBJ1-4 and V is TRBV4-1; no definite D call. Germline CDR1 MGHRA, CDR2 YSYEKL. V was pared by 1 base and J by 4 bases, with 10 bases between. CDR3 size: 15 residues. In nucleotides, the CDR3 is TGCGCCAGCAGCCAAGTTTTAGGGAATAATGAAAAACTGTTTTTT. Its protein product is CASSQVLGNNEKLFF.

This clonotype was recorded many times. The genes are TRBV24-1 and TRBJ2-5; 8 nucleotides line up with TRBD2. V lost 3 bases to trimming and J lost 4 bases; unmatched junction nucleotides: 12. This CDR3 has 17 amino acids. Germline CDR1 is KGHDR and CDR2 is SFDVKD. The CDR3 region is CATSDIRSGSLGETQYF. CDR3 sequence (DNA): TGTGCCACCAGTGATATCAGGAGCGGGAGCCTAGGAGAGACCCAGTACTTC.

This CDR3 reads CASSLILAGGPGEQYF. The CDR3 DNA reads as TGTGCCAGCAGCTTGATACTAGCGGGAGGGCCGGGGGAGCAGTACTTC. The V gene is TRBV5-4, the J gene TRBJ2-7, with 13 bases fitting TRBD2. J was trimmed by 7 bases and V by 1 base; bases with no gene match: 8. This CDR3 comprises 16 residues. Germline CDR1 and CDR2: SGHNT and YYREEE (reference sequence). Full variable domain (remainder filled in from reference TRBV5-4 and TRBJ2-7): ETGVTQSPTHLIKTRGQQVTLRCSSQSGHNTVSWYQQALGQGPQFIFQYYREEENGRGNFPPRFSGLQFPNYSSELNVNALELDDSALYLCASSLILAGGPGEQYFGPGTRLTVT.

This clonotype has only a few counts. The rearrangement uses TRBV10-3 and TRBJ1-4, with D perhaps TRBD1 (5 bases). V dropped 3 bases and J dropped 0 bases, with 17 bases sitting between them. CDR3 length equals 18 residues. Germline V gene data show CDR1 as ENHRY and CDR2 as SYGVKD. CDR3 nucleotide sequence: TGTGCCATCAGTGACCGCCGAGGGCTAGGGGCAACTAATGAAAAACTGTTTTTT. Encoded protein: CAISDRRGLGATNEKLFF.

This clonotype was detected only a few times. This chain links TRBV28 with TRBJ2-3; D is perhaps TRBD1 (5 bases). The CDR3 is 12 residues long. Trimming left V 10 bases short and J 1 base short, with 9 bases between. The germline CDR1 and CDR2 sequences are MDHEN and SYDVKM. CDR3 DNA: TGTGCCACCATCAGGGGCACAGATACGCAGTATTTT. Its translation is CATIRGTDTQYF.

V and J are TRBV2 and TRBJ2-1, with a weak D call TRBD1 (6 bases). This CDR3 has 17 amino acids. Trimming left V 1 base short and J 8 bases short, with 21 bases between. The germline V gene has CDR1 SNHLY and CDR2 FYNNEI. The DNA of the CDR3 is TGTGCCAGCAGTGAAGGGGGCCCCAGGGGTATGGGGGATGAGCAGTTCTTC. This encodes CASSEGGPRGMGDEQFF.

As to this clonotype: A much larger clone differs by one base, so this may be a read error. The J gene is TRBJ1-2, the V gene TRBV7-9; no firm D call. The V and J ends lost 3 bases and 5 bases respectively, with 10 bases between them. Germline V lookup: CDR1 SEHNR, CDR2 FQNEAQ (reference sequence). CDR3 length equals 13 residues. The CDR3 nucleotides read TGTGCCAGCAGCTTCTTGGACCCTTATGGCTACACCTTC. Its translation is CASSFLDPYGYTF.

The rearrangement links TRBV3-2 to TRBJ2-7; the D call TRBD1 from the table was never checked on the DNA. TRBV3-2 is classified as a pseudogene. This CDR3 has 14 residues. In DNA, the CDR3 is TGTGCCAGCAGCGCGGACAGGGGCCTCCACGAGCAGTACTTC. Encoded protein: CASSADRGLHEQYF.

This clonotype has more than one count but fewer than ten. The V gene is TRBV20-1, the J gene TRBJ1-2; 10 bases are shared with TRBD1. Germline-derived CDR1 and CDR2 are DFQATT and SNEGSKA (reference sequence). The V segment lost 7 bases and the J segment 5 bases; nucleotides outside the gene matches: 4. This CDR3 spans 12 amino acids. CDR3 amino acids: CSVGQGGYGYTF. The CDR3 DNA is TGCAGTGTTGGACAGGGGGGGTATGGCTACACCTTC.